This T cell receptor beta chain was captured by sequencing in a study of neoadjuvant anti-PD-1 for oral cavity cancer. Study overall: Nivolumab at 3 mg/kg was mostly given biweekly, three to four doses, pre-surgery. Around day 43, patients without progression received a fourth nivolumab dose before surgery. Overall study findings and caveats: Higher pretreatment Treg/Th17 ratios tracked higher pretreatment blood clonality.

The germline V and J ends were trimmed by 2 bases and 5 bases, with 9 bases remaining between them. From germline, CDR1 is MNHEY and CDR2 SVGAGI. This CDR3 has 13 amino acids. PBMC libraries mostly used 450 to 600 ng of input genomic DNA, with six replicates per sample. Profiling relied on immunoSEQ multiplex PCR, and the TCRdb table lists in-frame clones only, not all of them. This table has 5,500 to 8,000 clones, 76% appearing once. On this clone: Antigen unknown.

The starting material was PBMCs, obtained before nivolumab (anti-PD-1) treatment. The chain links TRBV6-5 to TRBJ2-5, with D maybe TRBD2 (7 bases). This receptor was taken from a person between 40 and 85 years old with oral cavity squamous cell carcinoma. The CDR3 spells CASSYRGAETQYF. The CDR3 DNA sequence: TGTGCCAGCAGTTACCGGGGGGCGGAGACCCAGTACTTC.